Presented here are 32 T cell receptor beta chains from one specimen sequenced in a study of blood T cell repertoires in COVID-19. TCRdb's table, derived via immunoSEQ multiplex PCR, lists solely in-frame clones and lacks some. Found here are roughly 150,000 clones, approximately 79% of them singletons; the top ten hold about 7.7%. The source material was PBMCs or T cells enriched from blood (not recorded which). These receptors all come from a man aged 50-59 years who had recovered from COVID-19.

This rearrangement joins TRBV3-1 (or the pseudogene TRBV3-2) to TRBJ1-4; no clear D gene. The CDR3 contains 16 residues. Germline CDR1 is LGHDT and CDR2 is YNNKEL (reference sequence). Trimming cost V 0 bases and J 1 base, with 9 bases left between them. Here the CDR3 reads CASSQELRVTNEKLFF. CDR3 DNA sequence: TGTGCCAGCAGCCAAGAATTGAGGGTAACTAATGAAAAACTGTTTTTT.

The chain couples TRBV5-3 to TRBJ1-5; D is uncertain. TRBV5-3 qualifies as an ORF whose function is uncertain. V lost 10 bases and J lost 1, with 21 bases in between. CDR3 length: 16 residues. Here the CDR3 DNA reads TGTGCCTTCCCCCCGGAACGGGGTGTCAGCAATCAGCCCCAGCATTTT. The encoded protein is CAFPPERGVSNQPQHF.

The V gene is TRBV29-1, the J gene TRBJ2-5, with D possibly matching TRBD1 (5 bases). Germline assignment: CDR1 SQVTM and CDR2 ANQGSEA. The CDR3 has 16 residues. CDR3 region: CSAVPVTAPKAETQYF. The CDR3 DNA sequence: TGCAGTGCAGTCCCTGTGACAGCCCCTAAGGCAGAGACCCAGTACTTC.

The chain combines TRBV12-3 or TRBV12-4 with TRBJ1-3; no clear D. The CDR3 covers 13 residues. With 6 bases removed from V and 2 bases from J, the gap between germline ends came to 8 bases. CDR3 sequence: CASRQPAGNTIYF. In DNA, the CDR3 is TGTGCCAGCAGACAACCCGCTGGAAACACCATATATTTT.

This clone came up once. V gene TRBV19 combines with J gene TRBJ1-6; a possible D gene is TRBD1 (5 bases). Germline V gives CDR1 LNHDA, CDR2 SQIVND (reference sequence). The CDR3 length is 17 residues. V lost 2 bases and J 0 bases, leaving 11 bases between the germline ends. This chain's CDR3 is CASSIKDSYSYNSPLHF. The CDR3 coding sequence is TGTGCCAGTAGTATAAAAGACAGCTACTCCTATAATTCACCCCTCCACTTT.

V is TRBV15 and J is TRBJ2-7, with a tentative D call TRBD2 (6 bases). Trimming left V 5 bases short and J 6 bases short, with 14 bases between. This CDR3 spans 13 amino acids. In germline, CDR1 is LNHNV, CDR2 YYDKDF (reference sequence). The CDR3: CATSGGTPREQYF. The DNA for the CDR3 is TGTGCCACCAGCGGGGGGACGCCCCGCGAGCAGTACTTC.

The chain joins TRBV19 to TRBJ1-4; 7 nucleotides align to TRBD1. The CDR3 is 14 residues long. Unmatched junction bases numbered 5, after V lost 5 bases and J lost 5 bases. The V gene's germline CDR1 is LNHDA and CDR2 SQIVND (reference sequence). The CDR3 sequence is CASSRRDSNEKLFF. The CDR3 DNA is TGTGCCAGTAGTCGCCGGGACAGCAATGAAAAACTGTTTTTT.

In DNA, the CDR3 is TGCGCCAGCAGCCAAGACAGTGGCAATCAGCCCCAGCATTTT. The encoded protein is CASSQDSGNQPQHF. This chain connects TRBV4-3 to TRBJ1-5; D is uncertain. Per the germline V gene, CDR1 is LGHNA and CDR2 is YSLEER. Trimming removed 0 bases from V and 2 bases from J, with 5 bases in between. The CDR3 consists of 14 residues.

The chain is built from TRBV9 and TRBJ2-5; the match to TRBD2 covers 7 bases. Unmatched junction bases numbered 6, after V lost 0 bases and J lost 4 bases. CDR1 and CDR2 from the germline V gene are SGDLS and YYNGEE. The CDR3 has 15 residues. Here the CDR3 DNA reads TGTGCCAGCAGCGTAGGAGGTCCGGGAGGAGAGACCCAGTACTTC. This codes for CASSVGGPGGETQYF.

CDR3 in amino acids: CASSNRDGNSPLHF. As DNA, the CDR3 is TGTGCCAGCAGCAACAGGGATGGAAATTCACCCCTCCACTTT. This chain links TRBV7-9 with TRBJ1-6, with D maybe TRBD1 (6 bases). Germline V gene lookup returns CDR1 SEHNR and CDR2 FQNEAQ (reference sequence). V lost 5 bases and J 7 bases, leaving 12 bases between the germline ends. CDR3 length: 14 amino acids.

V and J are TRBV11-2 and TRBJ2-1; the match to TRBD2 covers 13 bases. Losses at the gene ends were 0 bases for V and 9 bases for J; bases not matched to a gene: 2. CDR3 length: 15 residues. From germline, CDR1 is SGHAT and CDR2 FQNNGV. The CDR3 protein is CASSLELAGGLEQFF. The CDR3 DNA is TGTGCCAGCAGCTTAGAACTAGCGGGGGGGCTTGAGCAGTTCTTC.

The chain has TRBV18 and TRBJ1-1; the match to TRBD1 covers 10 bases. The ends lost 3 bases at V and 4 bases at J; junction bases unmatched: 5. Looked up from germline, CDR1 is KGHSH and CDR2 is LQKENI. This CDR3 has 15 amino acids. CDR3 DNA: TGTGCCAGCTCACCTAAGACAGGGGGCAGCACTGAAGCTTTCTTT. Amino acids: CASSPKTGGSTEAFF.

This clone has only a few counts. The chain has TRBV5-1 and TRBJ1-6, with D perhaps TRBD1 (6 bases). The germline V gene has CDR1 SGHRS and CDR2 YFSETQ. This CDR3 is 14 amino acids long. Trimming cost V 4 bases and J 5 bases, with 10 bases left between them. The CDR3 spells CASSRDNNNSPLHF. CDR3 DNA sequence: TGCGCCAGCAGCCGGGACAATAATAATTCACCCCTCCACTTT. The whole variable domain, filled in from reference TRBV5-1 and TRBJ1-6, reads KAGVTQTPRYLIKTRGQQVTLSCSPISGHRSVSWYQQTPGQGLQFLFEYFSETQRNKGNFPGRFSGRQFSNSRSEMNVSTLELGDSALYLCASSRDNNNSPLHFGNGTRLTVT.

The chain has TRBV6-5 and TRBJ2-2; 8 positions match TRBD1. Per the germline V gene, CDR1 is MNHEY and CDR2 is SVGAGI. This CDR3 has 14 amino acids. V dropped 10 bases and J dropped 5; count of bases not matched to a gene: 9. The CDR3: CATQPRGRTGELFF. The CDR3 DNA is TGTGCCACCCAGCCCAGGGGGCGTACCGGGGAGCTGTTTTTT.

This sequence joins TRBV7-2 and TRBJ2-3; 8 bases match TRBD2. CDR3 length: 15 amino acids. CDR1 and CDR2 (germline): SGHTA, FQGNSA. The junction had 3 bases not matched to a gene; V was cut back by 4 bases and J by 0 bases. The CDR3 DNA is TGTGCCAGCAGCTCAAAGCGGGGGAGCACAGATACGCAGTATTTT. Translation gives CASSSKRGSTDTQYF.

The chain uses TRBV9 and TRBJ2-5; the D gene is possibly TRBD1 (6 bases). Germline-derived CDR1 and CDR2 are SGDLS and YYNGEE. The V gene lost 3 bases and the J gene lost 2 bases, with 11 bases spanning the gap. The CDR3 runs to 14 residues. The CDR3 nucleotides are TGTGCCAGCAGCGAGGAAGGACAGCAAGAGACCCAGTACTTC. Protein sequence: CASSEEGQQETQYF.

V gene TRBV7-2 combines with J gene TRBJ1-5; the match to TRBD1 covers 7 bases. The J segment lost 0 bases and the V segment lost 5 bases, leaving 7 bases of the junction unmatched. Germline V gene sequence: CDR1 SGHTA, CDR2 FQGNSA. The CDR3 has 16 amino acids. The CDR3 is CASSGRGTVSNQPQHF. CDR3 nucleotides: TGTGCCAGCAGCGGGAGAGGGACAGTTAGCAATCAGCCCCAGCATTTT.

The J gene is TRBJ2-7, the V gene TRBV2; D is unresolved. V lost 6 bases to trimming and J lost 5 bases, with 11 bases between them. This CDR3 has 12 residues. CDR1 and CDR2 from the germline V gene are SNHLY and FYNNEI. This CDR3 reads CASRPLTNEQYF. The CDR3 DNA reads TGTGCCAGCAGACCCCTTACAAACGAGCAGTACTTC.

This clone was observed a handful of times. V gene TRBV6-5 combines with J gene TRBJ1-2; D is uncertain. Looked up from germline, CDR1 is MNHEY and CDR2 is SVGAGI. The germline V and J ends were trimmed by 8 bases and 2 bases, with 9 bases remaining between them. The CDR3 sequence is 12 residues long. The CDR3 region is CASGEGNYGYTF. DNA of the CDR3: TGTGCCAGCGGGGAGGGAAACTATGGCTACACCTTC.

The chain combines TRBV24-1 with TRBJ1-2, with a possible D match to TRBD1 (6 bases). Between the trimmed V and J ends, which lost 4 bases and 7 bases, there was a span of 15 bases. Per germline, CDR1 KGHDR and CDR2 SFDVKD. The CDR3 spans 14 residues. CDR3 bases: TGTGCCACCAGTGACACACGGACAGAGCGTGGCTACACCTTC. This sequence encodes CATSDTRTERGYTF.

The chain carries TRBV6-5 and TRBJ1-4; D gene uncertain. CDR1 and CDR2 (germline): MNHEY, SVGAGI. The V and J ends lost 10 bases and 5 bases respectively, with 5 bases between them. This CDR3 spans 10 amino acids. Here the CDR3 DNA reads TGTGCCACCGTGAATGAAAAACTGTTTTTT. As protein: CATVNEKLFF.

V gene TRBV2 combines with J gene TRBJ1-4; D is unresolved. The V and J ends lost 4 bases and 7 bases respectively, with 7 bases between them. The CDR3 length is 12 residues. Germline loops: CDR1 SNHLY, CDR2 FYNNEI. The CDR3 spells CASSGSIEKLFF. The CDR3 region has the DNA TGTGCCAGCAGTGGTTCCATTGAAAAACTGTTTTTT. Drawing the rest from reference TRBV2 and TRBJ1-4, the complete variable domain is EPEVTQTPSHQVTQMGQEVILRCVPISNHLYFYWYRQILGQKVEFLVSFYNNEISEKSEIFDDQFSVERPDGSNFTLKIRSTKLEDSAMYFCASSGSIEKLFFGSGTQLSVL.

The genes are TRBV7-9 and TRBJ1-2; perhaps TRBD1 as D (6 bases). V lost 3 bases, J lost 6 bases, and 14 bases lay in between. Germline CDR1 reads SEHNR; CDR2 reads FQNEAQ (reference sequence). This CDR3 has 14 residues. CDR3 DNA: TGTGCCAGCAGCTTTACAGGGAAGGTCGATGGCTACACCTTC. Its translation is CASSFTGKVDGYTF.

Only a few counts were recorded for this clone. The rearrangement uses TRBV24-1 and TRBJ1-5, with unresolved D. The CDR3 has 14 amino acids. The V and J ends lost 4 bases and 0 bases respectively, with 6 bases between them. Germline CDR1 is KGHDR and CDR2 is SFDVKD. Here the CDR3 DNA reads TGTGCCACCAGTGAGGGGAGTAGCAATCAGCCCCAGCATTTT. Its protein is CATSEGSSNQPQHF.

The CDR3 here is CASSAGGAGDPQETQYF. In DNA, the CDR3 is TGTGCCAGCAGCGCCGGGGGGGCGGGAGACCCTCAAGAGACCCAGTACTTC. This chain connects TRBV9 to TRBJ2-5; 8 bases match TRBD2. Germline V gene lookup returns CDR1 SGDLS and CDR2 YYNGEE. The CDR3 totals 17 residues. V lost 3 bases, J lost 2 bases, and 12 bases stayed unmatched.

The sample holds a few counts of this clone. The chain carries TRBV19 and TRBJ1-1, with D uncertain. Trimming shortened V by 3 bases and J by 0 bases, and 8 bases separated the two germline ends. Germline values: CDR1 LNHDA, CDR2 SQIVND (reference sequence). This CDR3 has 14 residues. The CDR3 sequence is CASSIGLLNTEAFF. CDR3 nucleotides: TGTGCCAGTAGTATTGGCCTTTTGAACACTGAAGCTTTCTTT.

This chain uses TRBV6-2 or TRBV6-3 with TRBJ1-1; no reliable D call. Germline loops: CDR1 MNHEY, CDR2 SVGEGT. V was trimmed by 6 bases and J by 4 bases, leaving 12 bases between them. This CDR3 is 13 amino acids long. CDR3 nucleotide sequence: TGTGCCAGCAGCCTGGCGGGCTCCACTGAAGCTTTCTTT. Protein: CASSLAGSTEAFF.

The J gene is TRBJ2-7, the V gene TRBV12-3 or TRBV12-4; D unclear. V was trimmed by 4 bases and J by 9 bases, leaving 16 bases between them. The CDR3 spans 13 residues. The CDR3 region has the DNA TGTGCCAGCAGTTCCACCCCGACTGGAAGGCAGTACTTC. Translation gives CASSSTPTGRQYF.

The chain is built from TRBV7-2 and TRBJ2-3; unclear D gene. From germline, CDR1 is SGHTA and CDR2 FQGNSA. V was shortened by 1 base and J by 0 bases, with 14 bases between the two germline ends. The length of the CDR3 is 17 residues. CDR3 protein: CASSLGLGASSTDTQYF. CDR3 bases: TGTGCCAGCAGCTTAGGTCTAGGCGCTTCTAGCACAGATACGCAGTATTTT. The entire variable domain, with the rest obtained from reference TRBV7-2 and TRBJ2-3, is as follows: GAGVSQSPSNKVTEKGKDVELRCDPISGHTALYWYRQSLGQGLEFLIYFQGNSAPDKSGLPSDRFSAERTGGSVSTLTIQRTQQEDSAVYLCASSLGLGASSTDTQYFGPGTRLTVL.

The V and J genes are TRBV9 and TRBJ1-6; D gene ambiguous. The CDR3 extends over 16 amino acids. Germline-derived CDR1 and CDR2 are SGDLS and YYNGEE. The V end lost 4 bases, the J end lost 2 bases, and 13 bases lay between the germline ends. The DNA of the CDR3 is TGTGCCAGCAGCATGGGAGGGATCGCCTATAATTCACCCCTCCACTTT. Translation: CASSMGGIAYNSPLHF.

V and J are TRBV10-1 and TRBJ2-7; 11 nucleotides agree with TRBD2. The J segment lost 4 bases and the V segment lost 3 bases, leaving 8 bases of the junction unmatched. Germline lookup yields CDR1 WNHNN and CDR2 SYGVQD (reference sequence). There are 16 residues in the CDR3. CDR3 region: CASSDSSGGASYEQYF. CDR3 nucleotides: TGCGCCAGCAGTGACAGTAGCGGGGGGGCCTCGTACGAGCAGTACTTC.

This chain connects TRBV12-3 or TRBV12-4 to TRBJ2-7, with D possibly matching TRBD1 (5 bases). The V end was cut by 3 bases, the J end by 5 bases, with 11 bases between. This CDR3 spans 13 amino acids. CDR3 in DNA: TGTGCCAGCAGTTTGCAGGGAAGGGACGAGCAGTACTTC. Its translation is CASSLQGRDEQYF.